The 16 T cell receptor beta chains below were found in one sample sequenced in a study of shared clonotypes between healthy human individuals. Method: immunoSEQ multiplex PCR; TCRdb's copy keeps in-frame clones and lacks some. The sample shows some 2,500,000 clones, roughly 90% of them seen only once. Sequencing was done on a sample of naive CD4+ T cells from PBMCs. Subset: CD45RA+ positively selected. Receptors were obtained from a man younger than 35 in good health. Some clones in this sample may be carry-over from other donors' samples.

This chain connects TRBV14 to TRBJ2-7, with no clear D. V shed 2 bases and J shed 2 bases, with 13 bases lying between them. CDR3 length: 15 amino acids. From germline, CDR1 is SGHDN and CDR2 FVKESK. CDR3 nucleotide sequence: TGTGCCAGCAGCCAACTTCTTGTCCGTCCCTACGAGCAGTACTTC. Translation gives CASSQLLVRPYEQYF.

On this clone itself: Distinct nucleotide sequences in the sample also encode this CDR3. CDR3: CASSYGRQETQYF. The DNA of the CDR3 is TGTGCCAGCAGTTACGGACGTCAAGAGACCCAGTACTTC. The chain combines TRBV6-5 with TRBJ2-5, with D hard to call. CDR1 is MNHEY, CDR2 SVGAGI, per germline. The germline V and J ends were trimmed by 2 bases and 2 bases, with 6 bases remaining between them. CDR3 size: 13 residues.

A word on this clone: Other DNA variants within this sample encode the same CDR3. The V call is TRBV7-3, the J call TRBJ2-1; no firm D call. The germline V gene encodes CDR1 SGHTA and CDR2 FQGTGA. Trimming cost V 5 bases and J 10 bases, with 12 bases left between them. This CDR3 region has 12 residues. For the CDR3, the DNA is TGTGCCAGCAGCCAGCGCGAAGGGGAGCAGTTCTTC. Translated, it gives CASSQREGEQFF.

The chain links TRBV11-3 to TRBJ2-2; no clear D. The ends were cut back, 3 bases at V and 2 bases at J, with 13 bases in the middle. Germline V gene lookup returns CDR1 SGHNT and CDR2 YENEEA. The CDR3 has 16 residues. CDR3 DNA: TGTGCCAGCAGCTTGATGCGGATGATTAACACCGGGGAGCTGTTTTTT. Protein product: CASSLMRMINTGELFF. Full variable domain (outside the CDR3, taken from reference TRBV11-3 and TRBJ2-2): EAGVVQSPRYKIIEKKQPVAFWCNPISGHNTLYWYLQNLGQGPELLIRYENEEAVDDSQLPKDRFSAERLKGVDSTLKIQPAELGDSAVYLCASSLMRMINTGELFFGEGSRLTVL.

This clone occurred once. CDR3 region: CASSEFLGGRAPTDTQYF. CDR3 nucleotides: TGTGCCAGCAGTGAATTTCTCGGCGGGAGGGCGCCCACAGATACGCAGTATTTT. The J gene is TRBJ2-3, the V gene TRBV2; TRBD2 matches 9 bases. CDR3 length: 18 residues. Germline values: CDR1 SNHLY, CDR2 FYNNEI. The V gene end was trimmed by 2 bases and the J gene end by 2 bases; junction bases not matched to a gene: 11.

This sequence joins TRBV11-2 and TRBJ1-1; D is unresolved. The CDR3 has 13 residues. The V and J ends lost 3 bases and 7 bases respectively, with 12 bases between them. Germline loops: CDR1 SGHAT, CDR2 FQNNGV. CDR3 protein: CASSLDRINEAFF. The CDR3 region has the DNA TGTGCCAGCAGCTTGGACCGGATAAATGAAGCTTTCTTT.

The gene calls are TRBV6-1 and TRBJ1-5, with unresolved D. V was trimmed by 7 bases and J by 5 bases, leaving 18 bases between them. Germline values: CDR1 MNHNS, CDR2 SASEGT. The CDR3 totals 15 residues. The CDR3 DNA reads as TGTGCCAGCACCAAAGGACTGATTCGGGATCAGCCCCAGCATTTT. It encodes CASTKGLIRDQPQHF.

V is TRBV5-1 and J is TRBJ2-7, with D possibly being TRBD1 (5 bases). V lost 0 bases, J lost 5 bases, and 15 bases lay in between. CDR1 SGHRS and CDR2 YFSETQ come from the germline V gene. This CDR3 is 15 amino acids long. CDR3 residues: CASSLATGGVHEQYF. The CDR3 DNA reads as TGCGCCAGCAGCTTGGCCACAGGTGGCGTGCACGAGCAGTACTTC.

The chain carries TRBV2 and TRBJ2-1; no firm D call. The CDR3 is 14 amino acids. CDR1 is SNHLY and CDR2 is FYNNEI in the germline V gene. Trimming removed 4 bases at V and 8 bases at J, with 15 bases between. CDR3 in amino acids: CASSVRSVSDEQFF. CDR3 DNA sequence: TGTGCCAGCAGTGTGAGGTCTGTCTCTGATGAGCAGTTCTTC.

Only one count was recorded for this clone. V usage is TRBV29-1 and J usage is TRBJ2-2, with 10 nucleotides matching TRBD1. The V gene's germline CDR1 is SQVTM and CDR2 ANQGSEA. This CDR3 is built from 15 residues. Trimming removed 6 bases from V and 4 bases from J; junction bases left unmatched: 8. The CDR3, as DNA: TGCAGCGTAGGGGACAGGGGAGGTGGCACCGGGGAGCTGTTTTTT. This translates into CSVGDRGGGTGELFF.

V gene TRBV19 combines with J gene TRBJ1-1; TRBD1 agrees at 7 bases. The CDR3 loop spans 17 amino acids. Germline loops: CDR1 LNHDA, CDR2 SQIVND (reference sequence). The ends lost 2 bases at V and 8 bases at J; junction bases unmatched: 17. The CDR3 nucleotides are TGTGCCAGTAGTATAACCCGAGACTTGGACAGGCTTTCCGAAGCTTTCTTT. Translated, it gives CASSITRDLDRLSEAFF. Supplemented by reference TRBV19 and TRBJ1-1, the full variable domain reads DGGITQSPKYLFRKEGQNVTLSCEQNLNHDAMYWYRQDPGQGLRLIYYSQIVNDFQKGDIAEGYSVSREKKESFPLTVTSAQKNPTAFYLCASSITRDLDRLSEAFFGQGTRLTVV.

This chain joins TRBV7-2 and TRBJ1-3; maybe TRBD1 (5 bases). Between the trimmed V and J ends, which lost 5 bases and 4 bases, there was a span of 15 bases. The germline gives CDR1 SGHTA, CDR2 FQGNSA. This CDR3 is built from 15 residues. CDR3 amino acids: CASSPRQFAGNTIYF. The CDR3 nucleotides read TGTGCCAGCAGCCCTAGACAGTTCGCCGGAAACACCATATATTTT.

J is TRBJ2-2 and V is TRBV18; D is perhaps TRBD1 (5 bases). In germline, CDR1 is KGHSH, CDR2 LQKENI. The V and J ends lost 1 base and 6 bases respectively, with 12 bases between them. This CDR3 is built from 15 residues. The CDR3 protein is CASSPLVGPAGELFF. CDR3 coding DNA: TGTGCCAGCTCACCACTGGTGGGGCCGGCCGGGGAGCTGTTTTTT.

The rearrangement uses TRBV29-1 and TRBJ2-1, with D unclear. The germline CDR1 and CDR2 sequences are SQVTM and ANQGSEA. This CDR3 contains 13 residues. The V end lost 7 bases, the J end lost 6 bases, and 16 bases lay between the germline ends. The CDR3 spells CSADRSVGNEQFF. The CDR3 DNA reads as TGCAGCGCCGACCGTAGTGTGGGCAATGAGCAGTTCTTC.

CDR3 in DNA: TGTGCCAGCAGTTGGGAGGCGGAAAGCTCCTACGAGCAGTACTTC. Its protein is CASSWEAESSYEQYF. This chain links TRBV6-5 with TRBJ2-7; TRBD2 is a possible D gene (6 bases). CDR1 and CDR2 from the germline V gene are MNHEY and SVGAGI. V lost 4 bases, J lost 0 bases, and 13 bases lay in between. The CDR3 length is 15 residues.

The chain joins TRBV5-1 to TRBJ2-7; 10 bases match TRBD2. CDR1 is SGHRS and CDR2 is YFSETQ in the germline V gene. The CDR3 sequence is 16 residues long. The trim removed 9 bases at V and 0 bases at J, leaving 12 bases unmatched. In nucleotides, the CDR3 is TGCGCCACTTCAACCTTAGCGGGAGGTAGCTCCTACGAGCAGTACTTC. Protein sequence: CATSTLAGGSSYEQYF.